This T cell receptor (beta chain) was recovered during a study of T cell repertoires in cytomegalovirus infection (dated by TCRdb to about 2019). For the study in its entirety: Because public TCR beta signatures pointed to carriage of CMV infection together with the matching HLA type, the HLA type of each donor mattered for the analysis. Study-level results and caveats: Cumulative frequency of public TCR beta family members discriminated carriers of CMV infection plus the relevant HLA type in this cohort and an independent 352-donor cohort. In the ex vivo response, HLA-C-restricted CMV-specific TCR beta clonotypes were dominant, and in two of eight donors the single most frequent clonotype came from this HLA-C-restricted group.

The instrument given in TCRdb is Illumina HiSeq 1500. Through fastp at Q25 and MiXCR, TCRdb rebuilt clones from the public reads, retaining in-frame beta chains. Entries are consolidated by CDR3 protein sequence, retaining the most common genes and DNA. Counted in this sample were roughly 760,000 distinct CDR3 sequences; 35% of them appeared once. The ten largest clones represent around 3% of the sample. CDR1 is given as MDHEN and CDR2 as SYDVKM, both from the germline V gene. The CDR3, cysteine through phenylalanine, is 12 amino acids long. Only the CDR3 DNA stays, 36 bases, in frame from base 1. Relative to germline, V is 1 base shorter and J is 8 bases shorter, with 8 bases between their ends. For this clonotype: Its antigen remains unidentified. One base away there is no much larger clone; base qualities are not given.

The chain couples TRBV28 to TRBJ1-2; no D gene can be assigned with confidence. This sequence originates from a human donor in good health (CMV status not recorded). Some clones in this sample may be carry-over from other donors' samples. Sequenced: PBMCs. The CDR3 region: CASSLSWSGYTF. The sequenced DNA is TGTGCCAGCAGTTTATCTTGGAGCGGCTACACCTTC.